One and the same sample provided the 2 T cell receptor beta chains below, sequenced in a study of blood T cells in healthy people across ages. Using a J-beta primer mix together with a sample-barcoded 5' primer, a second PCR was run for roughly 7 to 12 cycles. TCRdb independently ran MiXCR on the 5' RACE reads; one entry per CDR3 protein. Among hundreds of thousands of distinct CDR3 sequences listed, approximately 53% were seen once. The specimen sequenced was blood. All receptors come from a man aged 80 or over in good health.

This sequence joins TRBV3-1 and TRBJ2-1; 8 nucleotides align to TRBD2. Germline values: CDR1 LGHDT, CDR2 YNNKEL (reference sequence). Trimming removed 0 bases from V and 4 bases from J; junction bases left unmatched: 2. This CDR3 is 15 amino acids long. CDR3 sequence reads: CASSQERGAYNEQFF. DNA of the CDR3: TGTGCCAGCAGCCAAGAGCGGGGGGCGTACAATGAGCAGTTCTTC.

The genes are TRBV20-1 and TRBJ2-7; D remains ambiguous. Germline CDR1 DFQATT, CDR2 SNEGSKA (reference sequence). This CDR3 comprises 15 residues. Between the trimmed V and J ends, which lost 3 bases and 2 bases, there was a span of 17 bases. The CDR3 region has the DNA TGCAGTGCTAGGGGGTTGGGCGAAGGTGCCTACGAGCAGTACTTC. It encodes CSARGLGEGAYEQYF.